This T cell receptor (beta chain) was obtained from a study of cytomegalovirus exposure and HLA in healthy donors. Across the study: The 500 to 750 first-cohort repertoires and the 95 to 150 validation repertoires shared the same platform, a later analysis reported.

The ends were cut back, 0 bases at V and 12 bases at J, with 14 bases in the middle. The CDR3 covers 13 residues. The V gene's germline CDR1 is MNHEY and CDR2 SVGAGI. TCRdb's copy holds only in-frame clones and misses some; the assay was immunoSEQ multiplex PCR. The table has approximately 230,000 clones, about 88% seen once. The receptor was derived from a man younger than 30 in good health and CMV-seropositive. Sequencing was carried out using PBMCs. The chain combines TRBV6-5 with TRBJ1-1; D perhaps matches TRBD1 (6 bases). CDR3 protein: CASSYSHRDTTFF. CDR3 in DNA: TGTGCCAGCAGTTACTCGCACCGGGACACGACTTTCTTT.